This T cell receptor (beta chain) was recorded in a study of blood T cell repertoires in COVID-19. The protocol was immunoSEQ multiplex PCR, while the TCRdb copy is restricted to in-frame clones and leaves out a portion. The data contain around 300,000 clones, roughly 88% of them singletons. This clone was detected only once. The V end lost 1 base, the J end lost 2 bases, and 9 bases lay between the germline ends. Germline values: CDR1 MGHRA, CDR2 YSYEKL. There are 15 residues in the CDR3. Sequencing was carried out using peripheral blood. The source of this sequence is a woman aged 45-59 years with active or convalescent COVID-19. The chain couples TRBV4-1 to TRBJ2-1; D is perhaps TRBD1 (5 bases). The CDR3 DNA reads TGCGCCAGCAGCCAAGTCCAGGGTGCCTACAATGAGCAGTTCTTC. This sequence encodes CASSQVQGAYNEQFF.